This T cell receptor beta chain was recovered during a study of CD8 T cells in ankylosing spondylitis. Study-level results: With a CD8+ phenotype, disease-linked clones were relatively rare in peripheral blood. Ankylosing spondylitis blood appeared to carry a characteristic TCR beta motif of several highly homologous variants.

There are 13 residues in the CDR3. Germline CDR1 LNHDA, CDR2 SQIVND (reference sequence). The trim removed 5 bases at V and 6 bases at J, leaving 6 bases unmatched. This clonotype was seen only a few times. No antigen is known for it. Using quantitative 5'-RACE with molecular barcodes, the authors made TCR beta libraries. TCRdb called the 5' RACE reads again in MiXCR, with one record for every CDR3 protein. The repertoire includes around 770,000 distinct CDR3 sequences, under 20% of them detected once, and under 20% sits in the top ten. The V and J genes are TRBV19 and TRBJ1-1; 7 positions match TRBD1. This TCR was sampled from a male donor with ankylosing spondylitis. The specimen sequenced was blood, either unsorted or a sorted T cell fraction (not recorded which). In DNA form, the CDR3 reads TGTGCCAGTAGTCTCCGACAGGGTTCTGAAGCTTTCTTT. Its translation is CASSLRQGSEAFF.